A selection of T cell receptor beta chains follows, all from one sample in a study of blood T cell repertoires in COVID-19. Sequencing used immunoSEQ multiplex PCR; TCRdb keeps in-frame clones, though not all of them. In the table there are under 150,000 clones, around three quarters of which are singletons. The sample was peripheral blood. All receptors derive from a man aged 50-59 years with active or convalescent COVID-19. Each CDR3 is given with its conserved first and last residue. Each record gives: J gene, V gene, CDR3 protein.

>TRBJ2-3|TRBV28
CASSLRQTGTDTQYF
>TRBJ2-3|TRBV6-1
CASSDTQGQWVTDTQYF
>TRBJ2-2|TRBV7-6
CASSLAGPHNAGELFF
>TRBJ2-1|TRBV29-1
CSVEVQVQDNEQFF
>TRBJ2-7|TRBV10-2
CASSETQVYEQYF
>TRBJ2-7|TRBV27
CASSDSGLAGVYEQYF
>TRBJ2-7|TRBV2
CASSADRAGYEQYF
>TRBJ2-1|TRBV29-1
CSVEDLRAGGAYNEQFF
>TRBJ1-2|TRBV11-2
CASSHGQGTYGYTF
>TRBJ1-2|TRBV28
CASSLPSTGHRRNYGYTF
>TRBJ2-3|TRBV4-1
CASSRTVTDTQYF
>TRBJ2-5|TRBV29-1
CSVESLGAGETQYF
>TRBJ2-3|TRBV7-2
CASSQLAGEDTQYF
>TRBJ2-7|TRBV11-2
CASSPFGGGEYEQYF
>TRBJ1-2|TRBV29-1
CSTGGTNYGYTF
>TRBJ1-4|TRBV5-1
CASSFSGGTNEKLFF
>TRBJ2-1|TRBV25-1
CASSETSGRNSHEQFF
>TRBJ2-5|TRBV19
CASSSTSGRARETQYF
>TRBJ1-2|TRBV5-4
CASSLSTGGGYGYTF
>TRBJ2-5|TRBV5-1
CASSLGLAGGAQETQYF
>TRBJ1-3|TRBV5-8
CASSYRGPSGNTIYF
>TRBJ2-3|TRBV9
CASSVEGYTDTQYF
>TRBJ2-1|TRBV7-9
CASRFSGSSYNEQFF
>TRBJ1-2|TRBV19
CASSTHRGSGYTF
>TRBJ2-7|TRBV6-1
CASSEMGHGYEQYF
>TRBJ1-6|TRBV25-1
CASSGYRGDNLHF